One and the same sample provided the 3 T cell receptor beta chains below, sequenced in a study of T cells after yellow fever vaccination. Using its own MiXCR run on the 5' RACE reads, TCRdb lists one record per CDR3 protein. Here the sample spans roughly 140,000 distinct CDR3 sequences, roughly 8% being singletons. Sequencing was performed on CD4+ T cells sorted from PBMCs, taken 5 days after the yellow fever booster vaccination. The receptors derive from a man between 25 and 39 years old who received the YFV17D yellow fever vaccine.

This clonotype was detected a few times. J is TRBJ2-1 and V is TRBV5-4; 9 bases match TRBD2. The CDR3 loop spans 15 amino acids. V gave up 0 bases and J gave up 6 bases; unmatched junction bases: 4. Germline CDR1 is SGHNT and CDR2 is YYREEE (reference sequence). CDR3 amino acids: CASSLGQREVNEQFF. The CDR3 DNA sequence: TGTGCCAGCAGCTTGGGTCAGCGGGAGGTCAATGAGCAGTTCTTC.

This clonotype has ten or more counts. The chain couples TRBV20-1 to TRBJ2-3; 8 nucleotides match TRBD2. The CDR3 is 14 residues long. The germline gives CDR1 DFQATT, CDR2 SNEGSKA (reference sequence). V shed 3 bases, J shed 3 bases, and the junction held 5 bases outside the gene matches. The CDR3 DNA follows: TGCAGTGCTAGCCTGCGGGGGGCTACAGATACGCAGTATTTT. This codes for CSASLRGATDTQYF.

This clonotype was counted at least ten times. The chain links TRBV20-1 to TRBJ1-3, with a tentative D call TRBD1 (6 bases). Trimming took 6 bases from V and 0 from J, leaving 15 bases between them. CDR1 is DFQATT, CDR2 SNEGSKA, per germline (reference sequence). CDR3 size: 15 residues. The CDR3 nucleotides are TGCAGTGCGACAGGCGGGTCCCTCTCTGGAAACACCATATATTTT. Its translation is CSATGGSLSGNTIYF.